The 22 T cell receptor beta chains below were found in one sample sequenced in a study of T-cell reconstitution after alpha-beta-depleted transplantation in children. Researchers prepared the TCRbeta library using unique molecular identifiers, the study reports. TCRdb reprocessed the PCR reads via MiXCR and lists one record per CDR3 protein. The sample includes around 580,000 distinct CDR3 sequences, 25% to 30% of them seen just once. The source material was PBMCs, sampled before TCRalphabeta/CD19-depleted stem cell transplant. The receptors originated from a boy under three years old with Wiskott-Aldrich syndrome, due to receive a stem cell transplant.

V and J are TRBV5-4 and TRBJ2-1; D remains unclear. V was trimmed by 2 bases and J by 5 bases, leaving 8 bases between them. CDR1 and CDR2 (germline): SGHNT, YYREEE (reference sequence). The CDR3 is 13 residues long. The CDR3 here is CASSFTLDNEQFF. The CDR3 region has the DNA TGTGCCAGCAGCTTCACACTGGACAATGAGCAGTTCTTC.

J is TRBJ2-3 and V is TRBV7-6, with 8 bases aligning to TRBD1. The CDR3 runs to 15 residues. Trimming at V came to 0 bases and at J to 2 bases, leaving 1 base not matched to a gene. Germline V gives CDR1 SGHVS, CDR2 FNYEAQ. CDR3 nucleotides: TGTGCCAGCAGCTTAGCTCAGGGGGCCACAGATACGCAGTATTTT. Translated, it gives CASSLAQGATDTQYF.

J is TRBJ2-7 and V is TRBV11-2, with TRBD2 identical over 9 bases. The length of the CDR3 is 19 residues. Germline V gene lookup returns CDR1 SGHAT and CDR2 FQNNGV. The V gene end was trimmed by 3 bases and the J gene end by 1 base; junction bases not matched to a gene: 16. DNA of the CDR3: TGTGCCAGCAGCTTGAGAGGGGGTAGCGGGAGTGGTAGGTCCTACGAGCAGTACTTC. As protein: CASSLRGGSGSGRSYEQYF.

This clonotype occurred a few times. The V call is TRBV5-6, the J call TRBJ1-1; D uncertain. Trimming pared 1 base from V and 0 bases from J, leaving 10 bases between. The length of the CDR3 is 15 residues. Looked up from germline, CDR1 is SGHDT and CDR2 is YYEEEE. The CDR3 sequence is CASSLTSALNTEAFF. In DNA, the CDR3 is TGTGCCAGCAGCTTGACGTCGGCATTGAACACTGAAGCTTTCTTT.

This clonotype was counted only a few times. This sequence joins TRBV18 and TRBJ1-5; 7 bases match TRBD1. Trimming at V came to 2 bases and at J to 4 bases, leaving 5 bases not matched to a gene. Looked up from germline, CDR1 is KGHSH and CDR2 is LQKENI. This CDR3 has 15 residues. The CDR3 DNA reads TGTGCCAGCTCACCAGAGACAGGGCCGAATCAGCCCCAGCATTTT. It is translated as CASSPETGPNQPQHF.

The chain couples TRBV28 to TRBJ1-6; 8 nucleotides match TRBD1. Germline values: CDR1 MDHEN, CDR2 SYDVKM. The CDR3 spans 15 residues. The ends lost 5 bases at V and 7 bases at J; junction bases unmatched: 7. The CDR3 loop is CASSPRTGINSPLHF. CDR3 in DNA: TGTGCCAGCAGTCCACGGACAGGGATCAATTCACCCCTCCACTTT.

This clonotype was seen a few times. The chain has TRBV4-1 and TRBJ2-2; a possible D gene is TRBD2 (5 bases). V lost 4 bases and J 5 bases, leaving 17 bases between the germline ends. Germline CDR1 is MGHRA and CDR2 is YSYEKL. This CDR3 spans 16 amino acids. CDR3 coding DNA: TGCGCCAGCAGCCGATATGACCGCAGAGGGACCGGGGAGCTGTTTTTT. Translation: CASSRYDRRGTGELFF.

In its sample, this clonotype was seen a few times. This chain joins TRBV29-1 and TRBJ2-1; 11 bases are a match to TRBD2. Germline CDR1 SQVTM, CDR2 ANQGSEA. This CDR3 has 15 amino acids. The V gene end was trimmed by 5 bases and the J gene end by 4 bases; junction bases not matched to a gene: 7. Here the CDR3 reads CSVQTGTSGYNEQFF. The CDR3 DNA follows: TGCAGCGTTCAAACGGGGACTAGCGGTTACAATGAGCAGTTCTTC.

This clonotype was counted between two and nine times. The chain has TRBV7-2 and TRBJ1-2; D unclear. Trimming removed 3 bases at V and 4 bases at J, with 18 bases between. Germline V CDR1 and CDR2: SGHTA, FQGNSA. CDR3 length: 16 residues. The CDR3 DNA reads TGTGCCAGCAGCTTGTGGGCGGGTGTCGGAGGCTATGGCTACACCTTC. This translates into CASSLWAGVGGYGYTF.

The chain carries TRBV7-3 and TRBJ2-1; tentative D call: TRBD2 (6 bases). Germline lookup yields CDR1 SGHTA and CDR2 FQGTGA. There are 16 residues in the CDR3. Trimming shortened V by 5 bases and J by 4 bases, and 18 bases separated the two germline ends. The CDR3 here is CASSPGRLSEYNEQFF. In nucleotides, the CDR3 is TGTGCCAGCAGCCCAGGGAGGCTTAGCGAATACAATGAGCAGTTCTTC.

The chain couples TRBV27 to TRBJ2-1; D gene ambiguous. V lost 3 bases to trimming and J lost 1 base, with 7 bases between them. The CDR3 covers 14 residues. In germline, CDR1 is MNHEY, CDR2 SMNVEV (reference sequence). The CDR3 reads CASSFKVSYNEQFF. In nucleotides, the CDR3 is TGTGCCAGCAGTTTTAAGGTTTCCTACAATGAGCAGTTCTTC.

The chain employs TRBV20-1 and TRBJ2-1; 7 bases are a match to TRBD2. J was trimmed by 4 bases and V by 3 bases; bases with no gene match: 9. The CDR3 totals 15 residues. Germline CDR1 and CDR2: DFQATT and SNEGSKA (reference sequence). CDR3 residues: CSASFRAGRYNEQFF. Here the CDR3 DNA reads TGCAGTGCTAGTTTTCGAGCGGGAAGATACAATGAGCAGTTCTTC.

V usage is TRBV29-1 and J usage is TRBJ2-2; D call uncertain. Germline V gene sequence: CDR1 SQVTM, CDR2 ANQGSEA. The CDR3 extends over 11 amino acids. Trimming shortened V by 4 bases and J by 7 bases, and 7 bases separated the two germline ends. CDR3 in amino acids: CSVAGGGELFF. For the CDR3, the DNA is TGCAGCGTTGCGGGCGGCGGGGAGCTGTTTTTT.

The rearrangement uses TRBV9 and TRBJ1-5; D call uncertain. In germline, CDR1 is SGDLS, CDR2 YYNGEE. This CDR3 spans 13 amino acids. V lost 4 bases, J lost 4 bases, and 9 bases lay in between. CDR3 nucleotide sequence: TGTGCCAGCAGCTCCCGGGTGAATCAGCCCCAGCATTTT. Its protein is CASSSRVNQPQHF.

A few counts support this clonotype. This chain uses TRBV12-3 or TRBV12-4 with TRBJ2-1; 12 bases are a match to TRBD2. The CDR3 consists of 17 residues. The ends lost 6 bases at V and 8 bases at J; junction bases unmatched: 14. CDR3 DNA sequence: TGTGCCAGCAGAACCAGGGCTAGCGGGAGGGGGTCGGATGAGCAGTTCTTC. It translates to CASRTRASGRGSDEQFF.

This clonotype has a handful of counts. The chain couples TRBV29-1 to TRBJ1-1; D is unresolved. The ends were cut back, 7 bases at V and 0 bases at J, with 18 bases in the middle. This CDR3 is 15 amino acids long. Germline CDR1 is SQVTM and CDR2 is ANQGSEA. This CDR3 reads CSARPYFFMNTEAFF. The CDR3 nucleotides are TGCAGCGCTAGACCCTATTTTTTCATGAACACTGAAGCTTTCTTT.

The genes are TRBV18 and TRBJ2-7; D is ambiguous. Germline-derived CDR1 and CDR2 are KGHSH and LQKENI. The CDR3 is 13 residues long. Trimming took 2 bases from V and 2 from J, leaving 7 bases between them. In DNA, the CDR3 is TGTGCCAGCTCACCAAGCTTGCCCTACGAGCAGTACTTC. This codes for CASSPSLPYEQYF.

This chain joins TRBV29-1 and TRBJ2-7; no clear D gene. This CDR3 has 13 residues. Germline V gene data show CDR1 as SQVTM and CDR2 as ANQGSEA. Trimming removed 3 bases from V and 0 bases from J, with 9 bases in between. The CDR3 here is CSVESQSSYEQYF. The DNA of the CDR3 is TGCAGCGTTGAGTCCCAGTCCTCCTACGAGCAGTACTTC.

The CDR3 reads CASSLNTARNTGELFF. The DNA for the CDR3 is TGCGCCAGCAGCTTGAACACAGCCCGGAACACCGGGGAGCTGTTTTTT. V and J are TRBV5-1 and TRBJ2-2; D is unclear. The CDR3 totals 16 residues. V lost 1 base, J lost 1 base, and 11 bases lay in between. From germline, CDR1 is SGHRS and CDR2 YFSETQ.

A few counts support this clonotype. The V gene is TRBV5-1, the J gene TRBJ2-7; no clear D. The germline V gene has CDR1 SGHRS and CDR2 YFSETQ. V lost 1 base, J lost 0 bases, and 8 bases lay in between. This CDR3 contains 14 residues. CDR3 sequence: CASSLYPGSYEQYF. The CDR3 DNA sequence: TGCGCCAGCAGCTTGTACCCAGGCTCCTACGAGCAGTACTTC. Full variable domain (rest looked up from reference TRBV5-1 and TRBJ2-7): KAGVTQTPRYLIKTRGQQVTLSCSPISGHRSVSWYQQTPGQGLQFLFEYFSETQRNKGNFPGRFSGRQFSNSRSEMNVSTLELGDSALYLCASSLYPGSYEQYFGPGTRLTVT.

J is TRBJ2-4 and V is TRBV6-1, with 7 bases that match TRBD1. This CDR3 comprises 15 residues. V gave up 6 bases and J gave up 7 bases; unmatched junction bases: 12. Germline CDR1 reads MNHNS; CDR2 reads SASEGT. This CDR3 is CASSPSRQGGNIQYF. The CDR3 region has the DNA TGTGCCAGCAGCCCCTCCCGACAGGGTGGGAACATTCAGTACTTC.

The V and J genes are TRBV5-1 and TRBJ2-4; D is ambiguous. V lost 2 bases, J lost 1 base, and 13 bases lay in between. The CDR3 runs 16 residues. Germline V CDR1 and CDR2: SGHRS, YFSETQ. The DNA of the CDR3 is TGCGCCAGCAGCTTAGGGTTCTCGGAGGCCAAAAACATTCAGTACTTC. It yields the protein CASSLGFSEAKNIQYF.